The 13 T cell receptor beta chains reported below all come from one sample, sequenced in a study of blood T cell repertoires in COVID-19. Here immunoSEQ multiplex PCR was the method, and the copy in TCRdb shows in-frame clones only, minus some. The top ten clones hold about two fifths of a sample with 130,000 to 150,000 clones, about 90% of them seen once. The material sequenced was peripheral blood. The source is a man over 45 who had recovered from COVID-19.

CDR3 coding DNA: TGCGCCAGCAGAGAAGGACTAGCGGACTACTACGAGCAGTACTTC. It codes for CASREGLADYYEQYF. V gene TRBV4-3 combines with J gene TRBJ2-7, with 10 bases matching TRBD2. The ends lost 6 bases at V and 3 bases at J; junction bases unmatched: 8. The CDR3 covers 15 residues. CDR1 is LGHNA and CDR2 is YSLEER in the germline V gene.

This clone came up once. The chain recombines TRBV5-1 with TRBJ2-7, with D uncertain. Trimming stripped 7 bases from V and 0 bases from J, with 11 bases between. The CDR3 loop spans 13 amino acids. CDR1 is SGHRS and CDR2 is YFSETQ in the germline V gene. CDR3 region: CASALPGSYEQYF. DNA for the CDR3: TGCGCCAGCGCTTTGCCAGGCTCCTACGAGCAGTACTTC.

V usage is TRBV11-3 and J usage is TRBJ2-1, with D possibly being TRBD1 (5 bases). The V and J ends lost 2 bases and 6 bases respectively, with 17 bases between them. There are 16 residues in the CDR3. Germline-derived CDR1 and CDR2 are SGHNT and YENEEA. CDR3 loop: CASSLRRRGSGNEQFF. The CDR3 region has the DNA TGTGCCAGCAGCTTACGGAGAAGGGGTTCGGGCAATGAGCAGTTCTTC.

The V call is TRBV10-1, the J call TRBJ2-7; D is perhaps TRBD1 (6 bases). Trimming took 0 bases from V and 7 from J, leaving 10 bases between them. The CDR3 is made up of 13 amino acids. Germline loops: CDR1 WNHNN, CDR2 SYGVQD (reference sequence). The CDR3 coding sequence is TGCGCCAGCAGTGAGTCGGAGCAGGGGGAGCAGTACTTC. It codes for CASSESEQGEQYF.

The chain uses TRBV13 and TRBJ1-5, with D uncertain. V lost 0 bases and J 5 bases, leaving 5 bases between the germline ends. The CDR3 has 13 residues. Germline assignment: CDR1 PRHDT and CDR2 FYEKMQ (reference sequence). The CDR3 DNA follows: TGTGCCAGCAGCTTAGGCCGAGATCAGCCCCAGCATTTT. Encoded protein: CASSLGRDQPQHF.

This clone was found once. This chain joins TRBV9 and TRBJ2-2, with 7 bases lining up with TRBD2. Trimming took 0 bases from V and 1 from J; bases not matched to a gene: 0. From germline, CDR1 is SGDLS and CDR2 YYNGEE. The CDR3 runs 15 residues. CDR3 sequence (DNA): TGTGCCAGCAGCGTAGTAGCGGGGAACACCGGGGAGCTGTTTTTT. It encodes CASSVVAGNTGELFF.

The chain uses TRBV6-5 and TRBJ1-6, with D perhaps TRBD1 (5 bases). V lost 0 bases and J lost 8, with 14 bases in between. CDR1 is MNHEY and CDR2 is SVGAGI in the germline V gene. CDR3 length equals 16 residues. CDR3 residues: CASSYSTAILDSPLHF. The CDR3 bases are TGTGCCAGCAGTTACTCGACAGCCATTCTTGATTCACCCCTCCACTTT.

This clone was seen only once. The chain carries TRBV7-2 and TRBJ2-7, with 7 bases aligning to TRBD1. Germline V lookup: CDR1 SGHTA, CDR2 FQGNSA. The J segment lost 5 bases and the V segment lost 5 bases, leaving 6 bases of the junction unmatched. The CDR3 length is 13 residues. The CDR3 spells CASSQIDRDEQYF. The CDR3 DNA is TGTGCCAGCAGCCAAATTGACAGGGACGAGCAGTACTTC.

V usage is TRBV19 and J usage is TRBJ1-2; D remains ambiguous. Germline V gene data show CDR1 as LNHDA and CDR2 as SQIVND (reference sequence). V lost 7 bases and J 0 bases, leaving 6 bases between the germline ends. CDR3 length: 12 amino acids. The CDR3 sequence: CASMAANYGYTF. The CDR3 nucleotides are TGTGCCAGTATGGCGGCTAACTATGGCTACACCTTC. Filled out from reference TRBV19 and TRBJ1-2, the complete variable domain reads DGGITQSPKYLFRKEGQNVTLSCEQNLNHDAMYWYRQDPGQGLRLIYYSQIVNDFQKGDIAEGYSVSREKKESFPLTVTSAQKNPTAFYLCASMAANYGYTFGSGTRLTVV.

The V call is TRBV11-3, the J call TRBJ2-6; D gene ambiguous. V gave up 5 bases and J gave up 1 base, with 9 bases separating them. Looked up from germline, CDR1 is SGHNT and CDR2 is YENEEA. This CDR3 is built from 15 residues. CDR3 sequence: CASSLRVSGANVLTF. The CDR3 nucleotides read TGTGCCAGCAGCCTTCGGGTGTCTGGGGCCAACGTCCTGACTTTC. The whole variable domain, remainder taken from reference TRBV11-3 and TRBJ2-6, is EAGVVQSPRYKIIEKKQPVAFWCNPISGHNTLYWYLQNLGQGPELLIRYENEEAVDDSQLPKDRFSAERLKGVDSTLKIQPAELGDSAVYLCASSLRVSGANVLTFGAGSRLTVL.

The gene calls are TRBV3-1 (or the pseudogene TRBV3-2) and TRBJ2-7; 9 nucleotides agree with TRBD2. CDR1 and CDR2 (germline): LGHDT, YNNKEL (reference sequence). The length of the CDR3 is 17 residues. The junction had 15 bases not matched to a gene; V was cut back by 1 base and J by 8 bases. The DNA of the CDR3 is TGTGCCAGCAGCCAAGGCTACTCGCGTGGCGGGGGGGCCAAGCAGTACTTC. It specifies CASSQGYSRGGGAKQYF.

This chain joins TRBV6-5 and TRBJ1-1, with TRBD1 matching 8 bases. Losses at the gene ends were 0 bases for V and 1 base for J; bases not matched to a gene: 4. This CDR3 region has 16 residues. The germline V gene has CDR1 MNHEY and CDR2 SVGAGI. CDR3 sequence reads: CASSYSTGQGNTEAFF. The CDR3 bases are TGTGCCAGCAGTTACTCGACTGGACAGGGGAACACTGAAGCTTTCTTT.

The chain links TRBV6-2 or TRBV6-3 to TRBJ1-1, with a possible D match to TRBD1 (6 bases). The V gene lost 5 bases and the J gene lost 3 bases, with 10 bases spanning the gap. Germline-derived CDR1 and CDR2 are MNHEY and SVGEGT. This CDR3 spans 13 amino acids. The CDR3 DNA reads TGTGCCAGCAGTAGGACAGAGGACACTGAAGCTTTCTTT. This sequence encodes CASSRTEDTEAFF.